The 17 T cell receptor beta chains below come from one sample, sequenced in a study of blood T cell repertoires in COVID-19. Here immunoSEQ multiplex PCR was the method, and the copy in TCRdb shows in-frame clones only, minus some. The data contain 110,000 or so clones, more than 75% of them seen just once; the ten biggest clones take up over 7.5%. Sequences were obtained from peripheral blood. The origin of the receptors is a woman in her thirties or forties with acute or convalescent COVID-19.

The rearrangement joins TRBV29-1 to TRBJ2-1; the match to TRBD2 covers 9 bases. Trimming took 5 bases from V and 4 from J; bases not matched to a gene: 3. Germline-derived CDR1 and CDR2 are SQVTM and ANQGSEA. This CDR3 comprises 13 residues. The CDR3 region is CSVLSGGYNEQFF. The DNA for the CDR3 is TGCAGCGTTCTTAGCGGGGGATACAATGAGCAGTTCTTC.

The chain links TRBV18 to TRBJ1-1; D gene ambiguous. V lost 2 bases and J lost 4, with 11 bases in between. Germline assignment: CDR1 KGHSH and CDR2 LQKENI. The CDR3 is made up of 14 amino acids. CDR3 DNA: TGTGCCAGCTCACCAATGGAGGGAGGCACTGAAGCTTTCTTT. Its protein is CASSPMEGGTEAFF.

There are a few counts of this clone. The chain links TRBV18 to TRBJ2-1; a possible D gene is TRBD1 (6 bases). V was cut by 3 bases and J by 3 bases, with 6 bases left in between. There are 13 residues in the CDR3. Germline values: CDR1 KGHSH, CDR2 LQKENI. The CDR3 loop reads CASSPTGYNEQFF. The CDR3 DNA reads TGTGCCAGCTCACCGACAGGCTACAATGAGCAGTTCTTC.

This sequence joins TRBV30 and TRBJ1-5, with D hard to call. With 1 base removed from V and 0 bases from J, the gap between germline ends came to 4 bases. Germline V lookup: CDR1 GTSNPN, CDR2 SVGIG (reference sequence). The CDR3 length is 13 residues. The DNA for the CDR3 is TGTGCCTGGAGTGCCTCTAGCAATCAGCCCCAGCATTTT. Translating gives CAWSASSNQPQHF.

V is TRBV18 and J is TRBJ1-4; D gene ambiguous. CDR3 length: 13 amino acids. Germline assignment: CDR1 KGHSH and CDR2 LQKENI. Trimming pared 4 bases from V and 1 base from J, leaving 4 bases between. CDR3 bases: TGTGCCAGCTCACTCGGAACTAATGAAAAACTGTTTTTT. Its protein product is CASSLGTNEKLFF.

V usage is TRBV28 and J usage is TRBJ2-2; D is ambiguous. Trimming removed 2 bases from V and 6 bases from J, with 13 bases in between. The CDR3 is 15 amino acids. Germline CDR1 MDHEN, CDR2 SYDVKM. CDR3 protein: CASSLTGRQAGELFF. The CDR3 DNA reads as TGTGCCAGCAGTTTAACTGGCCGTCAGGCCGGGGAGCTGTTTTTT.

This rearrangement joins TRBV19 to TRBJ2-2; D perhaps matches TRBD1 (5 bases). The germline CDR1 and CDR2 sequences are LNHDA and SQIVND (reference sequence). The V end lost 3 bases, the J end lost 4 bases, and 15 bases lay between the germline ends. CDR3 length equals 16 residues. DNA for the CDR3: TGTGCCAGTAGTATTAGTCAGGGATGGATCACCGGGGAGCTGTTTTTT. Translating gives CASSISQGWITGELFF. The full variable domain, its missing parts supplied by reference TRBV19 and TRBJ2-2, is DGGITQSPKYLFRKEGQNVTLSCEQNLNHDAMYWYRQDPGQGLRLIYYSQIVNDFQKGDIAEGYSVSREKKESFPLTVTSAQKNPTAFYLCASSISQGWITGELFFGEGSRLTVL.

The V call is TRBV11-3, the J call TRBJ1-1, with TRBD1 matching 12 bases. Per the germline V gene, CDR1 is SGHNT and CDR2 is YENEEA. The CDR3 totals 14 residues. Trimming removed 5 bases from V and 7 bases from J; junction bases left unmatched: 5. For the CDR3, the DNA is TGTGCCAGCAGCGCGGGACAGGGGGCCCTTGAAGCTTTCTTT. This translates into CASSAGQGALEAFF.

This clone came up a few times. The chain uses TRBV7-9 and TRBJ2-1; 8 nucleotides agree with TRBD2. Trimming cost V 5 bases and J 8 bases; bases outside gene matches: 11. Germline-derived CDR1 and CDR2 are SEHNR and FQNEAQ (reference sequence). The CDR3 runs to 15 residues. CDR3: CASSPPSGGVYEQFF. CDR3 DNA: TGTGCCAGCAGCCCCCCCTCGGGGGGGGTGTATGAGCAGTTCTTC.

The CDR3 bases are TGTGCCACACAGGGCCCCTTCAATGAGCAGTTCTTC. Its protein is CATQGPFNEQFF. This rearrangement joins TRBV28 to TRBJ2-1, with TRBD1 as a possible D gene (6 bases). The germline V and J ends were trimmed by 10 bases and 6 bases, with 13 bases remaining between them. CDR1 is MDHEN, CDR2 SYDVKM, per germline. The CDR3 is made up of 12 amino acids.

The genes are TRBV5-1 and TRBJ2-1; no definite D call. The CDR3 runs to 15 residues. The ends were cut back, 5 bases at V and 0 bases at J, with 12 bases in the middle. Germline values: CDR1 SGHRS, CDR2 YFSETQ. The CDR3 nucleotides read TGCGCCAGCAGAGTGGCTCTTCCCTCCTACAATGAGCAGTTCTTC. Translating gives CASRVALPSYNEQFF.

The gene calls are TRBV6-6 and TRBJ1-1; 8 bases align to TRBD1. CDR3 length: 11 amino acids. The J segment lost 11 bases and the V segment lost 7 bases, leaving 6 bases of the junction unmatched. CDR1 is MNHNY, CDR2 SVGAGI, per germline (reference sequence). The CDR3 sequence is CASNRQGLAFF. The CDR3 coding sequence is TGTGCCAGCAATAGACAGGGGCTCGCTTTCTTT.

The CDR3 nucleotides read TGTGCCAGCAGTTACTCCTCCGGGGTGGGGGAAAAACTGTTTTTT. Its translation: CASSYSSGVGEKLFF. The chain uses TRBV6-5 and TRBJ1-4; unclear D gene. CDR3 length: 15 residues. CDR1 is MNHEY and CDR2 is SVGAGI in the germline V gene. Trimming removed 0 bases from V and 8 bases from J, with 13 bases in between.

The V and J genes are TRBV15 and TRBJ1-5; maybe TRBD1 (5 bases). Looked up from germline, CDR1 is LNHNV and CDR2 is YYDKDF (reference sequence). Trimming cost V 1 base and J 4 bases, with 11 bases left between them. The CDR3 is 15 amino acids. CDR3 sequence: CATSRGGVENQPQHF. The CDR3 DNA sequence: TGTGCCACCAGCAGAGGGGGGGTGGAAAATCAGCCCCAGCATTTT.

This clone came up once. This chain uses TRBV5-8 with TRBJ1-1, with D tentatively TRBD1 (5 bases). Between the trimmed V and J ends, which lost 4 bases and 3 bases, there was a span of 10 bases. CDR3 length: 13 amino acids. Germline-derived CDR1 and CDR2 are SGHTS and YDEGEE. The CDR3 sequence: CASSATVDTEAFF. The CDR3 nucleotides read TGTGCCAGCAGCGCGACAGTGGACACTGAAGCTTTCTTT.

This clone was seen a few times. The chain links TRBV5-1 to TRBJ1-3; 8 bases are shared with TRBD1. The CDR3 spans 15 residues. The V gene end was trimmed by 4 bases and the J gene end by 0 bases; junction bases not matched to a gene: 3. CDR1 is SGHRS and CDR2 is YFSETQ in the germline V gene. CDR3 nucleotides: TGCGCCAGCAGCCGGGACAGGAGCTCTGGAAACACCATATATTTT. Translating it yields CASSRDRSSGNTIYF.

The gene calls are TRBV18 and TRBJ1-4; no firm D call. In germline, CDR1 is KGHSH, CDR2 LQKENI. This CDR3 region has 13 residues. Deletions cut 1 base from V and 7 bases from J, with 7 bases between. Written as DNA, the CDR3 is TGTGCCAGCTCACCACGCCGGAGTGAAAAACTGTTTTTT. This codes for CASSPRRSEKLFF.